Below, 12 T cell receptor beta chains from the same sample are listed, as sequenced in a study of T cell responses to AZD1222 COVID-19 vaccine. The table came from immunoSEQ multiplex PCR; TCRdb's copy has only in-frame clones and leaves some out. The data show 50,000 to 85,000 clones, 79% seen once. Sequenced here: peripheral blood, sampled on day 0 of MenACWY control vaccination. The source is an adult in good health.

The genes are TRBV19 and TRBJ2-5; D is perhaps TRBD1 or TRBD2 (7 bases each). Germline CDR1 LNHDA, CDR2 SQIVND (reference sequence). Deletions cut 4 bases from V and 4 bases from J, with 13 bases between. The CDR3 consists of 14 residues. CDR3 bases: TGTGCCAGTAGTACCAGGGGGGGGCGAGAGACCCAGTACTTC. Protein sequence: CASSTRGGRETQYF.

The DNA for the CDR3 is TGTGCCAGCTCACGAGGACTAGCGGGGGACCCAGATACGCAGTATTTT. This encodes CASSRGLAGDPDTQYF. This rearrangement joins TRBV18 to TRBJ2-3, with 13 bases lining up with TRBD2. The junction had 5 bases not matched to a gene; V was cut back by 4 bases and J by 4 bases. Germline V gives CDR1 KGHSH, CDR2 LQKENI. CDR3 length equals 16 residues.

CDR3 bases: TGTGCCATCCCGTCACACGGACTAGGATGGTCAGATACGCAGTATTTT. It translates to CAIPSHGLGWSDTQYF. This chain connects TRBV27 to TRBJ2-3, with 7 bases identical to TRBD2. CDR3 length equals 16 residues. Germline values: CDR1 MNHEY, CDR2 SMNVEV (reference sequence). V gave up 10 bases and J gave up 4 bases; unmatched junction bases: 17.

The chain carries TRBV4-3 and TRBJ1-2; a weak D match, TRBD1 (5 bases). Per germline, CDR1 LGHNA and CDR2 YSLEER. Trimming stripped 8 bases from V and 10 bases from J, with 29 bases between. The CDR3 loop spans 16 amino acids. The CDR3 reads CASRRRTPGPQLAYTF. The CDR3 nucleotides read TGCGCCAGCCGGCGAAGGACACCGGGTCCCCAATTAGCCTACACCTTC.

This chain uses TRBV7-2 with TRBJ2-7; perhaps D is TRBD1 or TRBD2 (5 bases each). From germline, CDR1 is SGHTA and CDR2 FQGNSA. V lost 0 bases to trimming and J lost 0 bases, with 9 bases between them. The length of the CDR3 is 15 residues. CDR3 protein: CASSLAQGVSYEQYF. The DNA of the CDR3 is TGTGCCAGCAGCTTAGCCCAGGGAGTCTCCTACGAGCAGTACTTC.

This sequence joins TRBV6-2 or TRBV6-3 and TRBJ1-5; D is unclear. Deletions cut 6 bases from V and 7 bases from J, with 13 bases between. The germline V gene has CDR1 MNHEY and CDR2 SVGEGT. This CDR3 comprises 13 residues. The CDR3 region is CASSRASEQPQHF. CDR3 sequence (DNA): TGTGCCAGCAGCCGCGCCTCAGAGCAGCCCCAGCATTTT.

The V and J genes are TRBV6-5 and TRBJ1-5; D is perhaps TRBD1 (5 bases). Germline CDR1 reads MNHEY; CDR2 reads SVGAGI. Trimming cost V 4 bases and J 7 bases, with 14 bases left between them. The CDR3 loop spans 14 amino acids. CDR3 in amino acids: CASSSLPGIQPQHF. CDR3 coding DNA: TGTGCCAGCAGTTCCCTCCCAGGGATCCAGCCCCAGCATTTT.

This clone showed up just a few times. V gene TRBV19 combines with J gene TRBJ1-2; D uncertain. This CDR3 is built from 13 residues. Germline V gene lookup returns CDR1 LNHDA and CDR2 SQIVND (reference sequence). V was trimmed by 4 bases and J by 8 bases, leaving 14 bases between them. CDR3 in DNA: TGTGCCAGTAGTACCCGGACGGTGGGAGGCTACACCTTC. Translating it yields CASSTRTVGGYTF.

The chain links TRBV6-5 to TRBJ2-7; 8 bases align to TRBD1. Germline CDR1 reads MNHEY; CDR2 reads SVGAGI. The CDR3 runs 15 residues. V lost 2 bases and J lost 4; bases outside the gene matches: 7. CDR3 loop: CASSYGTGGRYEQYF. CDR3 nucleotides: TGTGCCAGCAGTTACGGGACAGGTGGTAGGTACGAGCAGTACTTC.

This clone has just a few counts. CDR3 sequence reads: CASKRGADEKLFF. CDR3 in DNA: TGTGCCAGCAAAAGGGGGGCTGATGAAAAACTGTTTTTT. The chain links TRBV2 to TRBJ1-4; D might be TRBD1 (6 bases). Between the trimmed V and J ends, which lost 7 bases and 6 bases, there was a span of 12 bases. Germline CDR1 reads SNHLY; CDR2 reads FYNNEI. The CDR3 consists of 13 residues.

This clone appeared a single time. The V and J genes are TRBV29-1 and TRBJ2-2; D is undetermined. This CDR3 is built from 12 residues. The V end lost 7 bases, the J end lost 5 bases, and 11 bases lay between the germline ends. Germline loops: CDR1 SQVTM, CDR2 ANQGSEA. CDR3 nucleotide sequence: TGCAGCGCTCTACTTTGGACCGGGGAGCTGTTTTTT. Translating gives CSALLWTGELFF.

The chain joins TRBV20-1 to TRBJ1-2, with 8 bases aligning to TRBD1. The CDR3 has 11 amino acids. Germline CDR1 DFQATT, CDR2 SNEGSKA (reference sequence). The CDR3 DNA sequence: TGCAGCTGCACAGGGGGATCTGGCTACACCTTC. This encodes CSCTGGSGYTF.